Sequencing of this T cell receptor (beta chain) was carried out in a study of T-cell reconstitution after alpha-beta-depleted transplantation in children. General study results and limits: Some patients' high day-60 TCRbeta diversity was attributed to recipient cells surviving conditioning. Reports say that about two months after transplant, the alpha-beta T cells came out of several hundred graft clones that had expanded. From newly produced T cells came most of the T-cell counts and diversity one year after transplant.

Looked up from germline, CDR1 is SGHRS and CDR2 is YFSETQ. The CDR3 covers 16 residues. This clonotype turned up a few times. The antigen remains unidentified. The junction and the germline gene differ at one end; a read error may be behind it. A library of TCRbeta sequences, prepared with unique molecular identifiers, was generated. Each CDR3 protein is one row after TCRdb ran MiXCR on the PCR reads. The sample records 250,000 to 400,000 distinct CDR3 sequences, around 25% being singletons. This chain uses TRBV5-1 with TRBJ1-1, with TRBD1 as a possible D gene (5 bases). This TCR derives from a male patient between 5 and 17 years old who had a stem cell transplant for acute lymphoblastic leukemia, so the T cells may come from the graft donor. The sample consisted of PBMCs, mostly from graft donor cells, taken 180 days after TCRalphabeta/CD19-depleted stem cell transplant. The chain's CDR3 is CASSLIGQGLNTEAFF. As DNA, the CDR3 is TGCGCCAGCAGCTTGATTGGTCAGGGCTTGAATACTGAAGCTTTCTTT. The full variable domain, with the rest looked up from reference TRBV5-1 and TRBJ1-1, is KAGVTQTPRYLIKTRGQQVTLSCSPISGHRSVSWYQQTPGQGLQFLFEYFSETQRNKGNFPGRFSGRQFSNSRSEMNVSTLELGDSALYLCASSLIGQGLNTEAFFGQGTRLTVV.